Below are 17 T cell receptor beta chains sequenced from a single sample in a study of blood T cell repertoires in COVID-19. The table came from immunoSEQ multiplex PCR; TCRdb's copy has only in-frame clones and leaves some out. The profile covers nearly 110,000 clones, with 84% appearing a single time and roughly 4.4% taken by the ten largest. The specimen sequenced was peripheral blood. The origin of the receptors is a human donor in a cohort sampled during active COVID-19.

The chain links TRBV2 to TRBJ2-1; TRBD2 matches 11 bases. Germline CDR1 and CDR2: SNHLY and FYNNEI. The CDR3 covers 18 residues. The trim removed 6 bases at V and 5 bases at J, leaving 15 bases unmatched. The CDR3 DNA follows: TGTGCCAGCAGACGCGGACTAGCGGGTGCGCGGGGGAACAATGAGCAGTTCTTC. Translated: CASRRGLAGARGNNEQFF.

The rearrangement uses TRBV5-8 and TRBJ1-6, with 7 bases aligning to TRBD1. CDR3 length: 14 residues. V gave up 3 bases and J gave up 7 bases; unmatched junction bases: 4. Germline CDR1 reads SGHTS; CDR2 reads YDEGEE. The CDR3 DNA reads TGTGCCAGCAGCTCGAGGACAGGAAATTCACCCCTCCACTTT. It yields the protein CASSSRTGNSPLHF.

The chain has TRBV3-1 (or the pseudogene TRBV3-2) and TRBJ2-1, with 11 nucleotides matching TRBD2. Germline V CDR1 and CDR2: LGHDT, YNNKEL (reference sequence). V was clipped by 3 bases and J by 15 bases; unmatched bases: 7. The CDR3 totals 13 residues. Here the CDR3 DNA reads TGTGCCAGCAGCCACCAAACTAGCGGGAGCCCGTTCTTC. Translating it yields CASSHQTSGSPFF.

This chain joins TRBV18 and TRBJ2-5, with D unclear. Trimming cost V 2 bases and J 5 bases, with 12 bases left between them. The CDR3 contains 14 residues. Per germline, CDR1 KGHSH and CDR2 LQKENI. CDR3 sequence: CASSPVESAETQYF. CDR3 DNA: TGTGCCAGCTCACCAGTAGAATCTGCGGAGACCCAGTACTTC.

This chain joins TRBV10-3 and TRBJ1-1; tentatively, D is TRBD1 (6 bases). The V end was cut by 6 bases, the J end by 0 bases, with 14 bases between. This CDR3 contains 15 residues. Per the germline V gene, CDR1 is ENHRY and CDR2 is SYGVKD. The CDR3 sequence is CAISPTGLMNTEAFF. The CDR3 nucleotides are TGTGCCATCAGCCCTACAGGGCTCATGAACACTGAAGCTTTCTTT.

This rearrangement joins TRBV28 to TRBJ1-1, with 9 bases matching TRBD1. Trimming at V came to 6 bases and at J to 5 bases, leaving 10 bases not matched to a gene. The CDR3 loop spans 15 amino acids. Germline V gives CDR1 MDHEN, CDR2 SYDVKM. The CDR3 DNA reads TGTGCCAGCAGCCCTTCTGACAGGGGGGGAACTGAAGCTTTCTTT. Translating gives CASSPSDRGGTEAFF.

The J gene is TRBJ2-3, the V gene TRBV6-5; a weak D match, TRBD2 (6 bases). Trimming took off 6 bases at V and 5 bases at J, with 9 bases between the two ends. Germline lookup yields CDR1 MNHEY and CDR2 SVGAGI. This CDR3 has 12 amino acids. CDR3 sequence reads: CASRGTLDTQYF. The CDR3 coding sequence is TGTGCCAGCAGGGGGACTCTAGATACGCAGTATTTT.

The CDR3 nucleotides read TGTGCCAGCAGCGGGCAGGGCCAGAACACTGAAGCTTTCTTT. Translation: CASSGQGQNTEAFF. This rearrangement joins TRBV6-5 to TRBJ1-1, with TRBD1 as a possible D gene (5 bases). Trimming left V 6 bases short and J 1 base short, with 12 bases between. CDR1 is MNHEY, CDR2 SVGAGI, per germline. CDR3 length: 14 residues.

V gene TRBV6-2 or TRBV6-3 combines with J gene TRBJ2-7; TRBD2 matches 12 bases. V lost 6 bases, J lost 9 bases, and 6 bases stayed unmatched. The CDR3 spans 13 residues. The germline V gene encodes CDR1 MNHEY and CDR2 SVGEGT. The CDR3 sequence: CASSSGTSGSQYV. Written as DNA, the CDR3 is TGTGCCAGCAGCTCCGGGACTAGCGGGTCGCAGTACGTC.

The chain is built from TRBV2 and TRBJ2-2, with TRBD2 identical over 7 bases. The CDR3 consists of 17 residues. The V gene's germline CDR1 is SNHLY and CDR2 FYNNEI. J lost 2 bases, V lost 0 bases, and 6 bases had no gene match. CDR3 sequence: CASSEAKGTINTGELFF. DNA of the CDR3: TGTGCCAGCAGTGAAGCTAAAGGGACTATTAACACCGGGGAGCTGTTTTTT.

This chain joins TRBV7-2 and TRBJ1-2; 11 bases match TRBD1. Germline CDR1 is SGHTA and CDR2 is FQGNSA. Trimming at V came to 5 bases and at J to 4 bases, leaving 3 bases not matched to a gene. This CDR3 region has 14 residues. In nucleotides, the CDR3 is TGTGCCAGCAGCAGGACAGGGGGCGGCTATGGCTACACCTTC. Its translation: CASSRTGGGYGYTF.

The rearrangement links TRBV18 to TRBJ2-5; 7 bases line up with TRBD2. CDR3 length: 17 residues. Germline-derived CDR1 and CDR2 are KGHSH and LQKENI. V lost 4 bases, J lost 2 bases, and 13 bases stayed unmatched. The CDR3 sequence is CASSLRQSGTTQETQYF. As DNA, the CDR3 is TGTGCCAGCTCACTCCGCCAATCCGGGACTACGCAAGAGACCCAGTACTTC.

The chain employs TRBV19 and TRBJ1-2, with TRBD1 identical over 12 bases. This CDR3 contains 15 residues. Germline assignment: CDR1 LNHDA and CDR2 SQIVND (reference sequence). Trimming removed 5 bases from V and 4 bases from J; junction bases left unmatched: 5. The CDR3 DNA sequence: TGTGCCAGTAGTCCCGGGACAGGGGGCTTCTATGGCTACACCTTC. Encoded protein: CASSPGTGGFYGYTF.

The rearrangement joins TRBV12-3 or TRBV12-4 to TRBJ1-6, with TRBD1 as a possible D gene (6 bases). V lost 2 bases and J lost 10, with 9 bases in between. CDR3 size: 13 residues. The chain's CDR3 is CASSLSQGSPLHF. CDR3 DNA sequence: TGTGCCAGCAGTTTATCACAGGGCTCACCCCTCCACTTT.

The chain has TRBV4-2 and TRBJ1-2; TRBD1 aligns across 12 bases. From germline, CDR1 is LGHNA and CDR2 YNFKEQ. This CDR3 is built from 16 residues. Trimming took 3 bases from V and 5 from J; bases not matched to a gene: 7. CDR3 coding DNA: TGTGCCAGCAGCCACGGGACAGGGGGCGGTTTATATGGCTACACCTTC. It specifies CASSHGTGGGLYGYTF.

V gene TRBV2 combines with J gene TRBJ2-3; D might be TRBD2 (5 bases). CDR3 length: 13 residues. Trimming cost V 2 bases and J 5 bases, with 8 bases left between them. In germline, CDR1 is SNHLY, CDR2 FYNNEI. CDR3 in amino acids: CASSEIRGDTQYF. Written as DNA, the CDR3 is TGTGCCAGCAGTGAAATTCGGGGAGATACGCAGTATTTT.

The chain has TRBV27 and TRBJ2-2, with TRBD2 matching 10 bases. Trimming took 2 bases from V and 4 from J; bases not matched to a gene: 16. The CDR3 sequence is 20 residues long. Germline values: CDR1 MNHEY, CDR2 SMNVEV (reference sequence). This chain's CDR3 is CASSLSRQGGIAGGTGELFF. Here the CDR3 DNA reads TGTGCCAGCAGTTTAAGCCGACAGGGTGGGATAGCGGGAGGCACCGGGGAGCTGTTTTTT.